The entry below describes one T cell receptor (beta chain). CDR1 and CDR2 (germline): SGHTA, FQGTGA. Germline trimming cut 4 bases from V and 7 bases from J; bases unmatched to any gene: 7. The CDR3 loop spans 14 amino acids. The sample belongs to a study of T cell responses to AZD1222 COVID-19 vaccine. Generated by immunoSEQ multiplex PCR, the TCRdb table keeps only in-frame clones and is missing some. In the table there are 18,000 or so clones, roughly nine tenths of which are singletons. The V call is TRBV7-3, the J call TRBJ2-1; 7 nucleotides match TRBD1. This TCR came from an adult who received the AZD1222 COVID-19 vaccine. Specimen: peripheral blood, collected 28 days after the second AZD1222 dose. The DNA of the CDR3 is TGTGCCAGCAGCTCCTCGACAGGGAGAAATGAGCAGTTCTTC. Translation: CASSSSTGRNEQFF.